This entry lists 17 T cell receptor beta chains sequenced from one sample in a study of T-cell reconstitution after alpha-beta-depleted transplantation in children. Unique molecular identifiers were incorporated into the prepared TCRbeta library. TCRdb processed the PCR reads anew with MiXCR; each CDR3 protein has one entry. The sample contains approximately 800,000 distinct CDR3 sequences, roughly 15% of which appear only once. Here the sequenced sample was PBMCs, mostly from graft donor cells, taken 360 days after TCRalphabeta/CD19-depleted stem cell transplant. The receptors derive from a male patient aged 10 to 17 who had a stem cell transplant for acute lymphoblastic leukemia, so the T cells may come from the graft donor.

Ten or more counts support this clonotype. The chain combines TRBV4-2 with TRBJ1-4; the match to TRBD1 covers 8 bases. V shed 4 bases and J 4 bases; nucleotides not matched to a gene: 5. From germline, CDR1 is LGHNA and CDR2 YNFKEQ. This CDR3 region has 15 residues. The DNA for the CDR3 is TGTGCCAGCAGCCCAGAACAGGGGGGTAATGAAAAACTGTTTTTT. Encoded protein: CASSPEQGGNEKLFF.

The table lists this clonotype with a few counts. The V call is TRBV11-2, the J call TRBJ1-5; D not certain. Germline CDR1 and CDR2: SGHAT and FQNNGV. The CDR3 is 15 amino acids. Trimming cost V 5 bases and J 2 bases, with 13 bases left between them. The CDR3 protein is CASSSLGQGNQPQHF. In nucleotides, the CDR3 is TGTGCCAGCAGCAGCCTAGGGCAGGGCAATCAGCCCCAGCATTTT.

This chain connects TRBV29-1 to TRBJ1-2; weak D call: TRBD1 (5 bases). The CDR3 runs 10 residues. Trimming pared 6 bases from V and 6 bases from J, leaving 8 bases between. Germline lookup yields CDR1 SQVTM and CDR2 ANQGSEA. CDR3 bases: TGCAGCGTAGGCAGGGATGGCTACACCTTC. Translating gives CSVGRDGYTF.

The chain recombines TRBV5-1 with TRBJ2-5; possible D gene TRBD2, 6 bases. Trimming removed 3 bases at V and 4 bases at J, with 16 bases between. Germline CDR1 and CDR2: SGHRS and YFSETQ. This CDR3 comprises 15 residues. This CDR3 is CASSSVPGVGETQYF. For the CDR3, the DNA is TGCGCCAGCAGCTCCGTCCCGGGAGTAGGAGAGACCCAGTACTTC.

J is TRBJ2-1 and V is TRBV7-6; D possibly corresponds to TRBD2 (5 bases). The germline V and J ends were trimmed by 5 bases and 2 bases, with 16 bases remaining between them. CDR1 and CDR2 from the germline V gene are SGHVS and FNYEAQ. The CDR3 spans 16 residues. This chain's CDR3 is CASSRGSSAAYNEQFF. The DNA of the CDR3 is TGTGCCAGCAGCCGCGGGTCCTCGGCTGCCTACAATGAGCAGTTCTTC.

This clonotype has only a few counts. The chain joins TRBV3-1 to TRBJ1-1, with D maybe TRBD1 (5 bases). V lost 6 bases to trimming and J lost 1 base, with 12 bases between them. Germline V gives CDR1 LGHDT, CDR2 YNNKEL (reference sequence). This CDR3 contains 14 residues. The CDR3 DNA reads TGTGCCAGCAGGCCAGGGATTAGGAACACTGAAGCTTTCTTT. Its protein product is CASRPGIRNTEAFF.

The J gene is TRBJ1-5, the V gene TRBV11-2; D ambiguous. The V and J ends lost 1 base and 6 bases respectively, with 7 bases between them. The germline gives CDR1 SGHAT, CDR2 FQNNGV. The CDR3 runs to 13 residues. CDR3 bases: TGTGCCAGCAGCTTAGGGGATGCTCAGCCCCAGCATTTT. Amino acids: CASSLGDAQPQHF.

The V and J genes are TRBV4-1 and TRBJ1-5; D perhaps matches TRBD1 (5 bases). The CDR3 has 13 amino acids. Germline V gives CDR1 MGHRA, CDR2 YSYEKL. The V gene lost 6 bases and the J gene lost 5 bases, with 11 bases spanning the gap. The CDR3 spells CASSRQSHQPQHF. CDR3 sequence (DNA): TGCGCCAGCAGTCGACAGAGCCATCAGCCCCAGCATTTT.

In this sample, this clonotype turned up a few times. V is TRBV6-5 and J is TRBJ2-2, with D possibly matching TRBD1 (5 bases). Per the germline V gene, CDR1 is MNHEY and CDR2 is SVGAGI. CDR3 length: 15 amino acids. V was shortened by 1 base and J by 0 bases, with 6 bases between the two germline ends. CDR3 DNA: TGTGCCAGCAGTTACTGGGGCTCGAACACCGGGGAGCTGTTTTTT. This codes for CASSYWGSNTGELFF.

V usage is TRBV29-1 and J usage is TRBJ2-1, with a tentative D call TRBD1 (6 bases). V lost 3 bases, J lost 8 bases, and 20 bases lay in between. Germline assignment: CDR1 SQVTM and CDR2 ANQGSEA. CDR3 length: 15 amino acids. CDR3 coding DNA: TGCAGCGTTGACAGGGGCCGCCTCTCCCTACATGAGCAGTTCTTC. Translating gives CSVDRGRLSLHEQFF.

In its sample, this clonotype was seen many times. V gene TRBV3-1 combines with J gene TRBJ2-6; TRBD1 agrees at 7 bases. Germline assignment: CDR1 LGHDT and CDR2 YNNKEL (reference sequence). The CDR3 covers 15 residues. V shed 3 bases, J shed 4 bases, and the junction held 3 bases outside the gene matches. CDR3 sequence: CASSQDRSGANVLTF. CDR3 DNA: TGTGCCAGCAGCCAGGACAGGTCCGGGGCCAACGTCCTGACTTTC.

V is TRBV21-1 and J is TRBJ1-1; the table assigns TRBD1, which was not confirmed against the DNA. TRBV21-1 is a pseudogene segment. The CDR3 totals 15 residues. CDR3 sequence (DNA): TGTGCCAGCGCGCCTCGACACCGCGGTTTTCCTGAAGCTTTCTTT. Translating gives CASAPRHRGFPEAFF.

This chain joins TRBV29-1 and TRBJ2-3, with D perhaps matching TRBD1 (5 bases). V gave up 5 bases and J gave up 0 bases, with 12 bases separating them. The CDR3 is made up of 14 amino acids. In germline, CDR1 is SQVTM, CDR2 ANQGSEA. CDR3 in amino acids: CSVIPGSSTDTQYF. CDR3 DNA: TGCAGCGTTATTCCAGGGTCAAGCACAGATACGCAGTATTTT.

This clonotype was seen a handful of times. The chain is built from TRBV13 and TRBJ2-7; 7 nucleotides agree with TRBD1. Germline CDR1 and CDR2: PRHDT and FYEKMQ (reference sequence). CDR3 length equals 14 residues. V lost 3 bases to trimming and J lost 2 bases; unmatched junction nucleotides: 4. The CDR3 DNA sequence: TGTGCCAGCAGCTTGTGGGACAGCGCCTACGAGCAGTACTTC. This encodes CASSLWDSAYEQYF. Based on the CDR3 plus reference TRBV13 and TRBJ2-7, the full variable domain is AAGVIQSPRHLIKEKRETATLKCYPIPRHDTVYWYQQGPGQDPQFLISFYEKMQSDKGSIPDRFSAQQFSDYHSELNMSSLELGDSALYFCASSLWDSAYEQYFGPGTRLTVT.

V usage is TRBV29-1 and J usage is TRBJ2-1; 8 bases match TRBD2. The CDR3 covers 14 residues. Germline trimming cut 7 bases from V and 3 bases from J; bases unmatched to any gene: 8. Germline values: CDR1 SQVTM, CDR2 ANQGSEA. CDR3 nucleotide sequence: TGCAGCGCTAGGACTCTAGCGGGCTACAATGAGCAGTTCTTC. Translation: CSARTLAGYNEQFF.

In its sample, this clonotype was seen many times. This sequence joins TRBV3-1 and TRBJ2-7; TRBD2 matches at 7 bases. CDR3 length equals 15 residues. CDR1 is LGHDT and CDR2 is YNNKEL in the germline V gene (reference sequence). The ends lost 2 bases at V and 0 bases at J; junction bases unmatched: 4. As DNA, the CDR3 is TGTGCCAGCAGCCAACCTAGCGGCAGCTCCTACGAGCAGTACTTC. It encodes CASSQPSGSSYEQYF.

The chain couples TRBV4-1 to TRBJ2-7, with 7 bases aligning to TRBD1. From germline, CDR1 is MGHRA and CDR2 YSYEKL. The CDR3 is made up of 15 amino acids. The trim removed 1 base at V and 4 bases at J, leaving 7 bases unmatched. CDR3 in DNA: TGCGCCAGCAGCCAAGTTGACAGGGAAATATACGAGCAGTACTTC. Translated: CASSQVDREIYEQYF.